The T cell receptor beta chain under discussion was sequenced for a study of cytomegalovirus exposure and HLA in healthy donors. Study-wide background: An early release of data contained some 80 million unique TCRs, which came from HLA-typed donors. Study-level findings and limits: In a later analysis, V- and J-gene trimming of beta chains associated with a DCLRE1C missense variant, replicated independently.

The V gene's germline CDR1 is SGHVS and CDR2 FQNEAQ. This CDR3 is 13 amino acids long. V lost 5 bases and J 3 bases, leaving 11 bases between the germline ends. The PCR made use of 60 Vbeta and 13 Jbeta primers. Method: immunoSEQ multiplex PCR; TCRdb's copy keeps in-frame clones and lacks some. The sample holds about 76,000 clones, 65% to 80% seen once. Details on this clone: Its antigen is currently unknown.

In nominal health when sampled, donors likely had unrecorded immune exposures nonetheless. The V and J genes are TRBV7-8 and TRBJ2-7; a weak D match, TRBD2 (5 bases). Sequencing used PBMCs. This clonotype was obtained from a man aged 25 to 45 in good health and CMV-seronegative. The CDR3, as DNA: TGTGCCAGCAGCCTCGGACTGGACTACGAGCAGTACTTC. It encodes CASSLGLDYEQYF.